The 3 T cell receptor beta chains given below trace back to one sample, sequenced in a study of T cell repertoires in cytomegalovirus infection. TCRdb reanalysed the reads using MiXCR and keeps one entry per CDR3 protein. The sample has hundreds of thousands of distinct CDR3 sequences; roughly 30% are singletons. Sequencing was carried out using PBMCs. These TCRs come from a human donor in good health (CMV status not recorded). Some clones in this sample may be carry-over from other donors' samples.

Ten or more counts support this clonotype. The chain has TRBV7-2 and TRBJ2-6, with a tentative D call TRBD2 (5 bases). Trimming removed 6 bases at V and 0 bases at J, with 12 bases between. Germline-derived CDR1 and CDR2 are SGHTA and FQGNSA. The CDR3 is made up of 16 amino acids. CDR3 bases: TGTGCCAGCAGACCAGACGGGGTCTCTGGGGCCAACGTCCTGACTTTC. Translation gives CASRPDGVSGANVLTF.

This clonotype was counted many times. The gene calls are TRBV28 and TRBJ2-1, with 12 bases that match TRBD2. V was clipped by 5 bases and J by 7 bases; unmatched bases: 3. The CDR3 sequence is 14 residues long. CDR1 and CDR2 from the germline V gene are MDHEN and SYDVKM. CDR3 DNA sequence: TGTGCCAGCAGTCCGCTAGCGGGGGGGAATGAGCAGTTCTTC. Its protein product is CASSPLAGGNEQFF.

J is TRBJ2-5 and V is TRBV6-6; no firm D call. Germline V gene lookup returns CDR1 MNHNY and CDR2 SVGAGI (reference sequence). V was pared by 5 bases and J by 2 bases, with 12 bases between. The CDR3 covers 14 residues. The CDR3 reads CASSPPNRQETQYF. The CDR3 bases are TGTGCCAGCAGTCCCCCAAATAGGCAAGAGACCCAGTACTTC.